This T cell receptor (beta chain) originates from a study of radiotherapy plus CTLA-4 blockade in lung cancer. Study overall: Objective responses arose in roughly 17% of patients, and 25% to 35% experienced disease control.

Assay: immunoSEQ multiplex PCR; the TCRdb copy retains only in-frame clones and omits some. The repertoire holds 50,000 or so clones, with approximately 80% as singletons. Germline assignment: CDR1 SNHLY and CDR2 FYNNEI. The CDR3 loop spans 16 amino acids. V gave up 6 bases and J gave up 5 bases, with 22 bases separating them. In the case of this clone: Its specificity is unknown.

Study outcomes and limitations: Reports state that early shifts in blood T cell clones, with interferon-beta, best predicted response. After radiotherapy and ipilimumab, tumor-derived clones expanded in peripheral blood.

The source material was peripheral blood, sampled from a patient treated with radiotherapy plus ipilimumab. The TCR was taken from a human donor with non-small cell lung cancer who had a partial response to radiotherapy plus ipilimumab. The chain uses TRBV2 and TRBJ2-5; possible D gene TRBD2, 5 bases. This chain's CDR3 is CASSERTDSARETQYF. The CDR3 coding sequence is TGTGCCAGCAGCGAAAGGACTGATTCCGCCCGGGAGACCCAGTACTTC. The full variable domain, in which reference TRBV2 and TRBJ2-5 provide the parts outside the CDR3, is EPEVTQTPSHQVTQMGQEVILRCVPISNHLYFYWYRQILGQKVEFLVSFYNNEISEKSEIFDDQFSVERPDGSNFTLKIRSTKLEDSAMYFCASSERTDSARETQYFGPGTRLLVL.